This T cell receptor (beta chain) is drawn from a study of cytomegalovirus exposure and HLA in healthy donors. General observations from the study: Subsequent analysis revealed that first-cohort TCR clusters tended to co-occur in the 100 to 150 validation repertoires.

To note about this clone: Its antigen is not known.

The CDR3 spans 14 residues. Trimming stripped 1 base from V and 0 bases from J, with 6 bases between. Germline V gives CDR1 SGHAT, CDR2 FQNNGV. Profiled with immunoSEQ multiplex PCR; TCRdb holds only in-frame clones, not every one. The sample consists of roughly 310,000 clones, around 90% of them appearing once. The chain employs TRBV11-2 and TRBJ1-1; D gene unclear. This clonotype was sampled from a man aged 25-40 years in good health and CMV-seronegative. The sample taken for sequencing was PBMCs. The CDR3 spells CASSLVGMNTEAFF. The DNA of the CDR3 is TGTGCCAGCAGCTTAGTTGGCATGAACACTGAAGCTTTCTTT.